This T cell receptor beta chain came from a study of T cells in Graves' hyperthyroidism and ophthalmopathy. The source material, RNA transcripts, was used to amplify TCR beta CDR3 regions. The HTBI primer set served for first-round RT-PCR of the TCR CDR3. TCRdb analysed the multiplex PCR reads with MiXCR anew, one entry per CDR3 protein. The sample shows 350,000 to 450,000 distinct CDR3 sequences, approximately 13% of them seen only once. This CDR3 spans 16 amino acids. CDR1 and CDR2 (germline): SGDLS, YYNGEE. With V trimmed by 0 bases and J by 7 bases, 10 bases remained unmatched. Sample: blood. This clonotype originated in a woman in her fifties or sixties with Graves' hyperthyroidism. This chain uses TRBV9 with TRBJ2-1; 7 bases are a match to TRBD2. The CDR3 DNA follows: TGTGCCAGCAGCGTAGCTAGCGGAAGAACGGGGAATGAGCAGTTCTTC. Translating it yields CASSVASGRTGNEQFF.